This T cell receptor (beta chain) was recorded in a study of neoadjuvant nivolumab and ipilimumab in lung cancer (TCRdb year 2020). Study-level background: Nivolumab was administered intravenously at 3 mg/kg on days 1, 15 and 29, and in the combination arm ipilimumab 1 mg/kg was added on day 1 only. Of the roughly 43 patients with operable NSCLC treated in the trial, around 23 were randomized to nivolumab monotherapy and some 21 to nivolumab plus ipilimumab. Matched pretherapy and resected tumor pairs were analyzed for seven patients: four treated with nivolumab and three with nivolumab plus ipilimumab. TCR repertoires in pretherapy (baseline) peripheral blood were compared with TCR repertoires in tumors resected at surgery after neoadjuvant immune checkpoint blockade. The primary endpoint of the trial was the rate of major pathologic response (MPR) in the intention-to-treat population of each study arm.

Receptor libraries were prepared by the immunoSEQ multiplex PCR assay. The source study handled its data this way. Repertoires were summarized by richness and clonality, and significantly expanded and contracted clones were identified between pre- and post-therapy samples. TCRdb provides this immuneACCESS table in a form limited to in-frame rearrangements. Some clones are lacking; in checked studies, under half of them reflect an unresolved V gene, and why the rest are absent is not known. That table is the source of V, J and clone size, and D and trimming were worked out from the DNA. The sample contains over 25,000 clones, more than 85% of them found a single time. The ten largest clones add up to around 2.2% of the sample. From cysteine to phenylalanine, the CDR3 is 12 amino acids long. Kept here is only the CDR3 DNA, which spans 36 bases and is read in frame from base 1. Based on the germline V gene (reference sequence), the CDR1 and CDR2 sequences are SGHKS and YYEKEE. V sheds 6 bases and J sheds 11 bases, leaving 15 bases between their ends.

The time point tag for this specimen amounts to: at surgical resection after neoadjuvant nivolumab +/- ipilimumab. Samples were obtained from the phase 2 randomized NEOSTAR trial, in which neoadjuvant nivolumab or nivolumab plus ipilimumab followed by surgery was tested in operable NSCLC. Concerning this clone: The antigen it recognizes is unknown. The sample holds no much larger clone one base away, and base qualities are not on file.

The study at large found these results: No significant correlation was found between TCR clonality and pathologic tumor regression, and only a single major-pathologic-response sample was available for the analysis of TCR clonality versus pathologic tumor regression. A small number of samples underwent TCR sequencing. Greater TCR richness and clonality were observed in resected tumors than in tumor-adjacent uninvolved lung, and increases were observed in more dual-therapy-treated tumors. Pretherapy blood TCR richness correlated positively with richness in tumors resected after neoadjuvant therapy (Spearman R ≈ 0.86). From pretherapy to surgery, tumor T-cell richness and clonality went up in three of three dual-therapy tumors, versus only two of four nivolumab-treated tumors.

The specimen comprised peripheral blood, sampled after neoadjuvant nivolumab, alone or with ipilimumab, at or shortly before surgery. The chain couples TRBV5-5 to TRBJ2-1; TRBD1 could be the D gene, as 6 bases match. This clonotype originated in an adult with non-small cell lung cancer. The CDR3 reads as follows: CASTSTDSQQFF. Here is the DNA: TGTGCCAGCACCTCAACGGACAGCCAGCAGTTCTTC.